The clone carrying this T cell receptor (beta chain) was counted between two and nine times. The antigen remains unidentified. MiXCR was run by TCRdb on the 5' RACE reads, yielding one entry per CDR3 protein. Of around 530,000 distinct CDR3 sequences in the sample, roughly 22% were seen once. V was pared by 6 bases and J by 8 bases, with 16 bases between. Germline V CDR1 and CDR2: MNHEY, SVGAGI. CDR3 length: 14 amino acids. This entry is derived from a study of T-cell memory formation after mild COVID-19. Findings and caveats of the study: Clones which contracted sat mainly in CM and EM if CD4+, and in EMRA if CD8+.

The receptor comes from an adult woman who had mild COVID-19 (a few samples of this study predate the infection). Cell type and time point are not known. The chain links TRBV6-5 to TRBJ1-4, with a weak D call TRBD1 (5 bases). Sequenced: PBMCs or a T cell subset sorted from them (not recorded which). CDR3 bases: TGTGCCAGCAGACAACGGGGGAGTTGGGAAAAACTGTTTTTT. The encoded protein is CASRQRGSWEKLFF.